The 4 T cell receptor beta chains reported below all come from one sample, sequenced in a study of memory CD4+ T cells and cytomegalovirus serostatus. Sequencing was performed with immunoSEQ multiplex PCR; in TCRdb, only in-frame clones are kept and a portion is missing. The sample consists of about 53,000 clones, about 81% of them appearing once. Single viable CD3+CD4+CD8-CD45RO+ cells were sorted as the memory CD4+ T cells. The sample was memory CD4+ T cells from blood. The receptors were gathered from an adult in good health and CMV-seronegative.

The rearrangement uses TRBV28 and TRBJ1-4, with a weak D call TRBD1 (5 bases). The CDR3 runs 13 residues. Germline CDR1 is MDHEN and CDR2 is SYDVKM. V gave up 6 bases and J gave up 10 bases, with 15 bases separating them. The DNA for the CDR3 is TGTGCCAGCAGGGACCCCCTCGACAGAAAACTGTTTTTT. Translating gives CASRDPLDRKLFF. Full variable domain (outside the CDR3, taken from reference TRBV28 and TRBJ1-4): DVKVTQSSRYLVKRTGEKVFLECVQDMDHENMFWYRQDPGLGLRLIYFSYDVKMKEKGDIPEGYSVSREKKERFSLILESASTNQTSMYLCASRDPLDRKLFFGSGTQLSVL.

This chain joins TRBV6-6 and TRBJ1-1; D is unresolved. Germline lookup yields CDR1 MNHNY and CDR2 SVGAGI (reference sequence). The CDR3 extends over 15 amino acids. V was trimmed by 0 bases and J by 3 bases, leaving 11 bases between them. DNA of the CDR3: TGTGCCAGCAGTTACTCCCCGGGCCCCGACACTGAAGCTTTCTTT. It is translated as CASSYSPGPDTEAFF.

The chain couples TRBV5-1 to TRBJ2-2; tentative D call: TRBD2 (6 bases). The CDR3 has 15 residues. Trimming took off 0 bases at V and 3 bases at J, with 9 bases between the two ends. Germline values: CDR1 SGHRS, CDR2 YFSETQ. Written as DNA, the CDR3 is TGCGCCAGCAGCTTGGGGGACTTATACACCGGGGAGCTGTTTTTT. It specifies CASSLGDLYTGELFF.

The chain is built from TRBV6-7 and TRBJ2-1; 7 bases match TRBD2. TRBV6-7 is an ORF; its function is uncertain. Trimming took 5 bases from V and 8 from J; bases not matched to a gene: 18. The CDR3 is 17 residues long. In nucleotides, the CDR3 is TGTGCCAGCAGTACTAGGGACTACTCGGATCTACAGCATGAGCAGTTCTTC. This codes for CASSTRDYSDLQHEQFF.